The present T cell receptor beta chain was sequenced within a study of spatial heterogeneity in lung cancer. TCRdb recomputed calls from the 5' RACE reads with MiXCR, one row per CDR3 protein. Here the sample spans roughly 71,000 distinct CDR3 sequences, approximately 9% being singletons. This clonotype was counted ten times or more. The time point: blood at routine non-recurrence follow-up after resection. CDR3 length: 14 amino acids. The ends were cut back, 7 bases at V and 0 bases at J, with 10 bases in the middle. Germline loops: CDR1 ENHRY, CDR2 SYGVKD. The rearrangement links TRBV10-3 to TRBJ1-5, with D hard to call. Here the sequenced sample was PBMCs, taken at follow-up. The clonotype originates from a female donor with early-stage non-small cell lung cancer. The CDR3 nucleotides read TGTGCCATCAAGGGAGATTATAGCAATCAGCCCCAGCATTTT. This encodes CAIKGDYSNQPQHF.